Sequencing of this TCR beta chain was carried out in a study of cytomegalovirus exposure and HLA in healthy donors. At the level of the study: It was reported in a later analysis that the same platform had been used for the 120 or so validation repertoires as for the roughly 700 first-cohort repertoires.

Study observations and caveats: Over 150 TCR beta chains were listed as cytomegalovirus-associated.

While the first cohort had fewer than 850 subjects, the donors belonged to the separate validation cohort of about 110 subjects. Regarding this clone: The antigen remains unidentified.

V lost 0 bases and J 2 bases, leaving 13 bases between the germline ends. Looked up from germline, CDR1 is LGHNA and CDR2 is YNFKEQ. There are 17 residues in the CDR3. The method was immunoSEQ multiplex PCR; TCRdb's version includes in-frame clones alone and lacks a portion of them. The top ten hold about 1.8% of the sample, which has under 110,000 clones, about 85% seen once. This clonotype originated in a woman aged 18 to 35 in good health and CMV-seropositive. The chain carries TRBV4-2 and TRBJ2-2; no firm D call. Input material: PBMCs. The CDR3 loop reads CASSQDLLGQNTGELFF. In DNA, the CDR3 is TGTGCCAGCAGCCAAGATCTTCTAGGCCAAAACACCGGGGAGCTGTTTTTT.